One sample yielded the 10 T cell receptor beta chains listed below, sequenced in a study of blood T cell repertoires in COVID-19. The table came from immunoSEQ multiplex PCR; TCRdb's copy has only in-frame clones and leaves some out. This table holds 300,000 to 400,000 clones, 87% found once. The sequenced sample consisted of peripheral blood. Source of these receptors: a man aged 30 to 45 with COVID-19, enrolled during active disease.

The genes are TRBV6-2 or TRBV6-3 and TRBJ2-7; TRBD2 matches at 13 bases. The CDR3 spans 16 residues. V lost 5 bases to trimming and J lost 9 bases; unmatched junction nucleotides: 13. Germline V lookup: CDR1 MNHEY, CDR2 SVGEGT. CDR3 in amino acids: CASSPRTSGSRAGQYF. In DNA form, the CDR3 reads TGTGCCAGCAGTCCCCGGACTAGCGGGAGTAGGGCCGGGCAGTACTTC.

V gene TRBV28 combines with J gene TRBJ2-7, with 9 bases matching TRBD2. The ends lost 7 bases at V and 4 bases at J; junction bases unmatched: 11. This CDR3 contains 15 residues. Germline values: CDR1 MDHEN, CDR2 SYDVKM. CDR3 amino acids: CASNPPGTSSYEQYF. CDR3 in DNA: TGTGCCAGCAACCCTCCCGGGACTAGCTCGTACGAGCAGTACTTC.

This clone has just a few counts. This sequence joins TRBV6-5 and TRBJ2-7, with D perhaps matching TRBD1 (7 bases). The CDR3 has 13 residues. V lost 6 bases and J 4 bases, leaving 13 bases between the germline ends. CDR1 is MNHEY, CDR2 SVGAGI, per germline. The CDR3 here is CASRPGGLYEQYF. CDR3 bases: TGTGCCAGCAGACCAGGGGGGTTATACGAGCAGTACTTC.

This chain joins TRBV28 and TRBJ1-4, with TRBD1 matching over 10 bases. The CDR3 length is 15 residues. V dropped 4 bases and J dropped 7; count of bases not matched to a gene: 6. Looked up from germline, CDR1 is MDHEN and CDR2 is SYDVKM. The CDR3 loop reads CASSSSGQGSEKLFF. The DNA for the CDR3 is TGTGCCAGCAGTTCCTCGGGACAGGGGAGTGAAAAACTGTTTTTT. The variable domain in full, with the rest retrieved from reference TRBV28 and TRBJ1-4, is DVKVTQSSRYLVKRTGEKVFLECVQDMDHENMFWYRQDPGLGLRLIYFSYDVKMKEKGDIPEGYSVSREKKERFSLILESASTNQTSMYLCASSSSGQGSEKLFFGSGTQLSVL.

This chain joins TRBV5-4 and TRBJ2-7, with a weak D call TRBD1 (6 bases). The germline CDR1 and CDR2 sequences are SGHNT and YYREEE (reference sequence). CDR3 length: 13 residues. V lost 4 bases to trimming and J lost 4 bases, with 12 bases between them. CDR3: CASSRDQGYEQYF. In DNA form, the CDR3 reads TGTGCCAGCAGCCGGGATCAGGGGTACGAGCAGTACTTC.

The chain recombines TRBV21-1 with TRBJ1-2; the D segment call TRBD1 is taken from the table without a DNA check. TRBV21-1 represents a pseudogene. The length of the CDR3 is 20 residues. This CDR3 is CASSSIPRTGFILRHYGYTF. CDR3 coding DNA: TGTGCCAGCAGCTCCATTCCTCGTACAGGGTTTATTTTAAGACACTATGGCTACACCTTC.

The chain recombines TRBV18 with TRBJ2-1, with D tentatively TRBD1 (6 bases). Trimming pared 0 bases from V and 0 bases from J, leaving 6 bases between. This CDR3 contains 15 residues. Germline-derived CDR1 and CDR2 are KGHSH and LQKENI. The CDR3 region has the DNA TGTGCCAGCTCACCACCAGGGGGCTCCTACAATGAGCAGTTCTTC. This encodes CASSPPGGSYNEQFF.

This clone has a single count. The chain combines TRBV27 with TRBJ1-2; D remains ambiguous. V lost 2 bases to trimming and J lost 6 bases, with 16 bases between them. The length of the CDR3 is 15 residues. Germline CDR1 is MNHEY and CDR2 is SMNVEV (reference sequence). CDR3 amino acids: CASSLDYKGSDGYTF. CDR3 coding DNA: TGTGCCAGCAGTTTAGATTATAAGGGTAGCGATGGCTACACCTTC.

The chain has TRBV27 and TRBJ2-3; 9 bases map to TRBD1. Germline loops: CDR1 MNHEY, CDR2 SMNVEV (reference sequence). The CDR3 runs 16 residues. Trimming at V came to 2 bases and at J to 4 bases, leaving 7 bases not matched to a gene. This chain's CDR3 is CASSLDRGLRADTQYF. The DNA for the CDR3 is TGTGCCAGCAGTTTAGACAGGGGGTTGAGGGCAGATACGCAGTATTTT.

The chain has TRBV11-2 and TRBJ2-7; 9 positions agree with TRBD1. Germline V CDR1 and CDR2: SGHAT, FQNNGV. The CDR3 sequence is 16 residues long. Germline trimming cut 1 base from V and 3 bases from J; bases unmatched to any gene: 7. DNA of the CDR3: TGTGCCAGCAGCTTAGCTTTCCGGGACAGGGACTACGAGCAGTACTTC. Translation gives CASSLAFRDRDYEQYF. Filled out from reference TRBV11-2 and TRBJ2-7, the complete variable domain reads EAGVAQSPRYKIIEKRQSVAFWCNPISGHATLYWYQQILGQGPKLLIQFQNNGVVDDSQLPKDRFSAERLKGVDSTLKIQPAKLEDSAVYLCASSLAFRDRDYEQYFGPGTRLTVT.